This is a list of T cell receptor beta chains from one sample in a study of vaccination and CD4 T cells after COVID-19. These receptors are not linked to any known antigen. MiXCR, applied by TCRdb to the PCR reads, yields one record per CDR3 protein. The data contain about 13,000 distinct CDR3 sequences, roughly three quarters of them seen just once; the ten biggest clones take up over 25%. Material: CD4+ T cells from blood, cultured in vitro. Receptor source: a human donor who had recovered from COVID-19. CDR3s include the opening cysteine and the closing phenylalanine or tryptophan. The D gene is left open where the match is weak.

v_call	j_call	d_call	cdr3_aa
TRBV19	TRBJ2-2	TRBD2	CASSISGRNTGELFF
TRBV28	TRBJ1-1	TRBD1	CASSPNRDRGMGAFF
TRBV20-1	TRBJ2-5	NA	CSAQQGGTQYF
TRBV24-1	TRBJ2-1	NA	CATSDIEGYDEQFF
TRBV5-4	TRBJ2-1	NA	CASSLASNQLHNEQFF
TRBV28	TRBJ1-5	NA	CASSLGQPQHF
TRBV6-1	TRBJ1-6	NA	CASSIGPQGSPLHF
TRBV7-2	TRBJ2-3	NA	CASSYRLVLADTQYF
TRBV28	TRBJ1-2	NA	CASSLRSGTYGYTF
TRBV12-3/TRBV12-4	TRBJ2-7	TRBD1	CASSLRQGVVGEQYF
TRBV6-1	TRBJ2-6	NA	CASSERFSRAGANVLTF
TRBV28	TRBJ1-2	NA	CASSLVGQDYGYTF
TRBV5-1	TRBJ2-5	NA	CASSLAVLQGMGETQYF
TRBV2	TRBJ2-2	NA	CASSYRGELFF
TRBV27	TRBJ2-7	NA	CASSLSFGQGTYEQYF
TRBV6-1	TRBJ2-1	TRBD2	CASSDTSAAYNEQFF
TRBV6-1	TRBJ1-5	NA	CASGEGKTPQHF
TRBV24-1	TRBJ2-1	TRBD1	CATSDALGQGWNEQFF
TRBV25-1	TRBJ1-5	NA	CASSEGGVSNQPQHF
TRBV20-1	TRBJ1-5	NA	CSARVGMWQPQHF
TRBV20-1	TRBJ1-1	NA	CSAARTRGLNTEAFF
TRBV7-9	TRBJ2-3	NA	CASSLRRASGPTDTQYF
TRBV29-1	TRBJ2-3	NA	CSASRAGGSSDTQYF
TRBV2	TRBJ1-5	NA	CASSGVSPNQPQHF
TRBV2	TRBJ1-5	TRBD1	CASGSYRGPGNQPQHF
TRBV15	TRBJ1-5	NA	CATSLPWDSNQPQHF
TRBV7-3	TRBJ2-2	TRBD2	CASSLRPAGDTGELFF
TRBV20-1	TRBJ2-7	TRBD1	CSASGAGQGVSGEQYF
TRBV10-3	TRBJ1-6	TRBD1	CAISEQGTDNSPLHF
TRBV7-2	TRBJ2-3	TRBD2	CASSLGSGAGTDTQYF
TRBV29-1	TRBJ1-1	TRBD1	CSIRTGGLVAFF
TRBV15	TRBJ1-3	NA	CATSRDLSSGNTIYF
TRBV28	TRBJ2-2	NA	CASSFRAKGSTGELFF
TRBV25-1	TRBJ2-1	NA	CASSEPSGAHNEQFF
TRBV28	TRBJ1-1	NA	CAYRQGMNTEAFF
TRBV28	TRBJ1-1	NA	CASSLSGPRTAFF
TRBV4-3	TRBJ1-2	TRBD1	CASSLTGTGDGYTF
TRBV28	TRBJ1-5	NA	CASSLSGAFNQPQHF
TRBV7-2	TRBJ1-4	TRBD1	CASSSGTGAGGGKLFF
TRBV12-3/TRBV12-4	TRBJ1-1	NA	CASSADRMNTEAFF
TRBV28	TRBJ1-1	NA	CVSGGQDTEAFF
TRBV28	TRBJ1-2	NA	CASSLTGGGGYGYTF
TRBV29-1	TRBJ1-2	NA	CSVEELTGFGYTF
TRBV14	TRBJ2-7	NA	CASSQDWNYEQYF